This T cell receptor (beta chain) is drawn from a study of blood T cell repertoires in COVID-19. Whole-study context: PBMCs, B-cell-depleted T cells, or T cells were the source of the cDNA or gDNA that made up the material.

Original processing methods: Quantification of nucleated cells was approximated via reference gene primer amplification. TCRdb keeps only in-frame clones here, not all; method: immunoSEQ multiplex PCR. The V and J calls and clone size were taken over from that table, and D and trimming were inferred from the DNA. The table has about 300,000 clones, around 87% seen once. The CDR3 has 15 amino acids. This chain uses TRBV21-1 with TRBJ2-1; the D segment call TRBD2 is taken from the table without a DNA check. TRBV21-1 is listed as a pseudogene. This TCR came from a man aged 18 to 29 with active or convalescent COVID-19. The sequenced sample consisted of peripheral blood. The CDR3 nucleotides read TGTGCCAGCAGCAAACGGATAGCGGGAATCAATGAGCAGTTCTTC. Translating gives CASSKRIAGINEQFF.